These 20 T cell receptor beta chains share one sample of origin, sequenced in a study of early T cells in non-severe SARS-CoV-2 infection. MiXCR was run by TCRdb on the 5' RACE reads, yielding one entry per CDR3 protein. The profile shows about 73,000 distinct CDR3 sequences, roughly an eighth of them singletons. The specimen was whole blood. The receptors come from an adult who was a healthcare worker with PCR-confirmed SARS-CoV-2 infection or an uninfected control (not recorded which).

This clonotype was detected many times. V usage is TRBV20-1 and J usage is TRBJ2-2, with 11 nucleotides matching TRBD2. This CDR3 spans 17 amino acids. V was pared by 3 bases and J by 6 bases, with 12 bases of the junction left unmatched. Germline CDR1 and CDR2: DFQATT and SNEGSKA (reference sequence). CDR3 residues: CSASGLAGGYRPGELFF. The CDR3 nucleotides read TGCAGTGCTAGCGGGCTAGCGGGGGGCTACAGGCCCGGGGAGCTGTTTTTT.

The chain is built from TRBV4-2 and TRBJ2-1; TRBD1 aligns across 8 bases. The V gene's germline CDR1 is LGHNA and CDR2 YNFKEQ. J was trimmed by 3 bases and V by 3 bases; bases with no gene match: 4. This CDR3 has 15 amino acids. The CDR3 loop is CASSQEDRDYNEQFF. The CDR3 coding sequence is TGTGCCAGCAGCCAGGAGGACAGGGACTACAATGAGCAGTTCTTC.

This clonotype was seen only a few times. The chain has TRBV18 and TRBJ1-2, with TRBD1 identical over 7 bases. The CDR3 is 12 residues long. The trim removed 8 bases at V and 2 bases at J, leaving 2 bases unmatched. The V gene's germline CDR1 is KGHSH and CDR2 LQKENI. DNA for the CDR3: TGTGCCAGCACGACAGGGAACTATGGCTACACCTTC. Translation: CASTTGNYGYTF.

This chain links TRBV28 with TRBJ2-5; 7 nucleotides align to TRBD2. CDR1 is MDHEN, CDR2 SYDVKM, per germline. The CDR3 has 14 amino acids. The V and J ends lost 1 base and 5 bases, in that order; junction bases with no gene match: 4. The CDR3 region has the DNA TGTGCCAGCAGTTTATACGGGGGGTTGGAGACCCAGTACTTC. It specifies CASSLYGGLETQYF. Using reference TRBV28 and TRBJ2-5 for the parts outside the CDR3, the full variable domain is DVKVTQSSRYLVKRTGEKVFLECVQDMDHENMFWYRQDPGLGLRLIYFSYDVKMKEKGDIPEGYSVSREKKERFSLILESASTNQTSMYLCASSLYGGLETQYFGPGTRLLVL.

This clonotype has just a few counts. The chain employs TRBV28 and TRBJ2-7, with TRBD2 matching over 11 bases. Germline CDR1 MDHEN, CDR2 SYDVKM. This CDR3 is built from 17 residues. V lost 1 base, J lost 8 bases, and 13 bases stayed unmatched. The CDR3: CASSLSPAASGGFQQYF. CDR3 bases: TGTGCCAGCAGTTTATCGCCCGCGGCTAGCGGGGGGTTTCAGCAGTACTTC.

This clonotype was recorded a few times. The V and J genes are TRBV5-1 and TRBJ2-2, with D perhaps TRBD2 (5 bases). Trimming pared 4 bases from V and 9 bases from J, leaving 19 bases between. CDR1 and CDR2 (germline): SGHRS, YFSETQ. The length of the CDR3 is 15 residues. This CDR3 reads CASSPDGGLNRELFF. CDR3 DNA: TGCGCCAGCAGCCCGGACGGCGGGTTAAACAGGGAGCTGTTTTTT.

The chain carries TRBV4-2 and TRBJ2-5; no reliable D call. Trimming shortened V by 0 bases and J by 7 bases, and 9 bases separated the two germline ends. Germline CDR1 and CDR2: LGHNA and YNFKEQ. The CDR3 length is 13 residues. Here the CDR3 reads CASSQDDEATQYF. For the CDR3, the DNA is TGTGCCAGCAGCCAAGATGACGAGGCGACCCAGTACTTC.

This chain links TRBV6-1 with TRBJ2-3; no firm D call. The CDR3 runs to 13 residues. The germline CDR1 and CDR2 sequences are MNHNS and SASEGT. Trimming shortened V by 1 base and J by 8 bases, and 10 bases separated the two germline ends. The CDR3 DNA reads as TGTGCCAGCAGTGAAGTGGCCCCCGGTACGCAGTATTTT. Encoded protein: CASSEVAPGTQYF.

This clonotype was seen ten or more times. In DNA, the CDR3 is TGTGCCAGCAGTGAAGCCAGGACACCAAATCAGCCCCAGCATTTT. The encoded protein is CASSEARTPNQPQHF. The chain joins TRBV2 to TRBJ1-5, with D possibly TRBD1 on 5 matching bases. This CDR3 contains 15 residues. Trimming stripped 0 bases from V and 4 bases from J, with 10 bases between. From germline, CDR1 is SNHLY and CDR2 FYNNEI.

J is TRBJ1-2 and V is TRBV6-6, with D possibly TRBD1 on 6 matching bases. Germline CDR1 MNHNY, CDR2 SVGAGI (reference sequence). The V end lost 5 bases, the J end lost 2 bases, and 12 bases lay between the germline ends. The CDR3 runs to 14 residues. In DNA form, the CDR3 reads TGTGCCAGCAGTAGTGAGGGGGAGAACTATGGCTACACCTTC. Its protein is CASSSEGENYGYTF.

This clonotype was counted many times. J is TRBJ1-1 and V is TRBV18, with 7 positions matching TRBD1. J was trimmed by 1 base and V by 3 bases; bases with no gene match: 5. The CDR3 totals 15 residues. CDR1 and CDR2 from the germline V gene are KGHSH and LQKENI. CDR3 protein: CASSPMDRWNTEAFF. CDR3 DNA: TGTGCCAGCTCACCCATGGACAGGTGGAACACTGAAGCTTTCTTT.

This clonotype was observed a handful of times. The CDR3: CSAGRADPPYEQYF. DNA for the CDR3: TGCAGTGCTGGAAGGGCCGACCCCCCCTACGAGCAGTACTTC. The chain employs TRBV20-1 and TRBJ2-7; no definite D call. V was cut by 5 bases and J by 2 bases, with 16 bases left in between. This CDR3 spans 14 amino acids. CDR1 and CDR2 (germline): DFQATT, SNEGSKA (reference sequence).

In its sample, this clonotype is medium-sized. The chain is built from TRBV4-3 and TRBJ1-1, with D maybe TRBD1 (5 bases). The CDR3 runs 15 residues. Trimming took off 0 bases at V and 4 bases at J, with 12 bases between the two ends. Germline CDR1 and CDR2: LGHNA and YSLEER. Here the CDR3 DNA reads TGCGCCAGCAGCCAAGAATCAGGGCTCGCCACTGAAGCTTTCTTT. Protein sequence: CASSQESGLATEAFF.

This clonotype was observed at least ten times. The rearrangement joins TRBV7-2 to TRBJ2-2; tentative D call: TRBD2 (6 bases). The CDR3 runs to 17 residues. Trimming removed 5 bases at V and 5 bases at J, with 21 bases between. CDR1 SGHTA and CDR2 FQGNSA come from the germline V gene. CDR3 coding DNA: TGTGCCAGCAGCACGACGCTGCTGCGGGGTGGGACCGGGGAGCTGTTTTTT. Translating gives CASSTTLLRGGTGELFF.

This rearrangement joins TRBV6-2 or TRBV6-3 to TRBJ2-7; 10 bases line up with TRBD1. Germline V CDR1 and CDR2: MNHEY, SVGEGT. V shed 5 bases, J shed 3 bases, and the junction held 4 bases outside the gene matches. This CDR3 is built from 14 residues. CDR3 sequence reads: CASSVRDRGYEQYF. The CDR3 DNA sequence: TGTGCCAGCAGTGTCCGGGACAGGGGCTACGAGCAGTACTTC.

Ten or more counts support this clonotype. The chain employs TRBV10-2 and TRBJ1-1; D might be TRBD1 (6 bases). Germline loops: CDR1 WSHSY, CDR2 SAAADI. Trimming removed 6 bases at V and 4 bases at J, with 24 bases between. The CDR3 spans 17 residues. CDR3 in DNA: TGCGCCAGCAGCTTACACCTGGGGGGCGCGGGTGGCACTGAAGCTTTCTTT. Translation: CASSLHLGGAGGTEAFF.

The J gene is TRBJ2-1, the V gene TRBV5-4; possibly TRBD1 or TRBD2 for D (6 bases each). Germline CDR1 reads SGHNT; CDR2 reads YYREEE (reference sequence). This CDR3 comprises 14 residues. Trimming stripped 7 bases from V and 2 bases from J, with 13 bases between. The CDR3 DNA is TGTGCCAGCCGATCGGGGGCGACCTACAATGAGCAGTTCTTC. Protein sequence: CASRSGATYNEQFF.

This clonotype turned up a few times. The chain carries TRBV25-1 and TRBJ1-5, with a possible D match to TRBD1 (5 bases). With 4 bases removed from V and 7 bases from J, the gap between germline ends came to 11 bases. The CDR3 loop spans 13 amino acids. CDR1 and CDR2 from the germline V gene are MGHDK and SYGVNS. CDR3 sequence (DNA): TGTGCCAGCAGTGCTCAGGGAGGGCAGCCCCAGCATTTT. This translates into CASSAQGGQPQHF.

V and J are TRBV27 and TRBJ1-2, with 8 bases matching TRBD1. The CDR3 has 16 residues. Losses at the gene ends were 5 bases for V and 4 bases for J; bases not matched to a gene: 12. Germline V gene lookup returns CDR1 MNHEY and CDR2 SMNVEV (reference sequence). The CDR3, as DNA: TGTGCCAGCAGTCCGACGGACAGGGTGATTCCCTATGGCTACACCTTC. As protein: CASSPTDRVIPYGYTF.

V and J are TRBV19 and TRBJ2-3, with D unresolved. This CDR3 comprises 14 residues. Trimming removed 3 bases at V and 6 bases at J, with 13 bases between. Germline assignment: CDR1 LNHDA and CDR2 SQIVND (reference sequence). The CDR3 is CASSISLIGDTQYF. CDR3 sequence (DNA): TGTGCCAGTAGTATCTCCCTGATCGGGGATACGCAGTATTTT.